The 30 T cell receptor beta chains in this list originate from one sample, sequenced in a study of CD8 T cells in Susac syndrome. Random hexamers served to reverse transcribe roughly 0.5 to 1 ug RNA. MiXCR was run by TCRdb on the immunoSEQ multiplex PCR reads, yielding one entry per CDR3 protein. The repertoire includes roughly 190,000 distinct CDR3 sequences, 85% to 95% of them detected once, and about 0.1% sits in the top ten. Input material: CD4+ T cells from PBMCs. Source of these receptors: a human donor in good health.

The chain couples TRBV15 to TRBJ2-5; D is unresolved. The germline V gene has CDR1 LNHNV and CDR2 YYDKDF (reference sequence). This CDR3 spans 12 amino acids. V was clipped by 3 bases and J by 3 bases, with 5 bases between them. The CDR3 reads CATSSSKETQYF. Written as DNA, the CDR3 is TGTGCCACCAGCAGTTCAAAAGAGACCCAGTACTTC.

The genes are TRBV5-4 and TRBJ2-7; TRBD2 is a possible D gene (5 bases). CDR1 SGHNT and CDR2 YYREEE come from the germline V gene (reference sequence). Between the trimmed V and J ends, which lost 4 bases and 0 bases, there was a span of 14 bases. CDR3 size: 15 residues. The chain's CDR3 is CASSPEGAHSYEQYF. DNA for the CDR3: TGTGCCAGCAGCCCAGAGGGAGCGCACTCCTACGAGCAGTACTTC.

The V call is TRBV5-1, the J call TRBJ2-1, with a possible D match to TRBD2 (7 bases). The CDR3 is 16 residues long. Trimming took 4 bases from V and 5 from J, leaving 19 bases between them. Per germline, CDR1 SGHRS and CDR2 YFSETQ. The CDR3 is CASSRGSTGTNNEQFF. As DNA, the CDR3 is TGCGCCAGCAGCCGGGGATCAACAGGGACTAACAATGAGCAGTTCTTC.

This chain uses TRBV27 with TRBJ1-5; D ambiguous. The CDR3 runs to 14 residues. The germline V gene has CDR1 MNHEY and CDR2 SMNVEV (reference sequence). V was cut by 6 bases and J by 4 bases, with 13 bases left in between. CDR3 sequence: CASSDSWGNQPQHF. The CDR3 DNA follows: TGTGCCAGCAGCGACTCCTGGGGAAATCAGCCCCAGCATTTT.

The genes are TRBV27 and TRBJ2-4, with 7 bases that match TRBD2. Per the germline V gene, CDR1 is MNHEY and CDR2 is SMNVEV (reference sequence). There are 17 residues in the CDR3. V trimming: 5 bases; J trimming: 0 bases; junction bases outside the gene matches: 10. CDR3 nucleotide sequence: TGTGCCAGCAGTAGGAGCCTAGCGGTCCTAGCCAAAAACATTCAGTACTTC. Translating gives CASSRSLAVLAKNIQYF.

The V call is TRBV30, the J call TRBJ2-7; D is unresolved. CDR3 length: 11 residues. Trimming cost V 5 bases and J 4 bases, with 9 bases left between them. Looked up from germline, CDR1 is GTSNPN and CDR2 is SVGIG (reference sequence). In DNA form, the CDR3 reads TGTGCCTGGTCCGGTTCATACGAGCAGTACTTC. Encoded protein: CAWSGSYEQYF.

The J gene is TRBJ2-2, the V gene TRBV14; 10 nucleotides align to TRBD2. The ends lost 5 bases at V and 4 bases at J; junction bases unmatched: 4. The CDR3 is 15 residues long. Germline CDR1 and CDR2: SGHDN and FVKESK. CDR3 DNA sequence: TGTGCCAGCAGCGCACGACTAGCGGGCACCGGGGAGCTGTTTTTT. Translation: CASSARLAGTGELFF.

This chain uses TRBV29-1 with TRBJ1-1; D ambiguous. Between the trimmed V and J ends, which lost 8 bases and 1 base, there was a span of 14 bases. From germline, CDR1 is SQVTM and CDR2 ANQGSEA. The CDR3 runs 13 residues. The CDR3 sequence is CSQMPTPNTEAFF. The CDR3 DNA reads as TGCAGCCAGATGCCTACACCGAACACTGAAGCTTTCTTT.

This chain links TRBV4-2 with TRBJ2-1; the match to TRBD2 covers 11 bases. Germline CDR1 and CDR2: LGHNA and YNFKEQ. The length of the CDR3 is 17 residues. With V trimmed by 4 bases and J by 0 bases, 5 bases remained unmatched. CDR3: CASSPLAGGSSYNEQFF. The DNA for the CDR3 is TGTGCCAGCAGCCCCCTAGCGGGAGGAAGCTCCTACAATGAGCAGTTCTTC.

The chain employs TRBV30 and TRBJ2-7; D gene unclear. The CDR3 totals 13 residues. In germline, CDR1 is GTSNPN, CDR2 SVGIG (reference sequence). V was clipped by 1 base and J by 2 bases, with 9 bases between them. The CDR3 sequence: CAWSGDMPYEQYF. The DNA of the CDR3 is TGTGCCTGGAGTGGTGACATGCCCTACGAGCAGTACTTC.

This chain joins TRBV20-1 and TRBJ2-1; TRBD2 agrees at 14 bases. The CDR3 covers 19 residues. The germline CDR1 and CDR2 sequences are DFQATT and SNEGSKA (reference sequence). J was trimmed by 0 bases and V by 6 bases; bases with no gene match: 13. This chain's CDR3 is CSAPTRGLAGAHSYNEQFF. The CDR3 bases are TGCAGTGCCCCAACAAGGGGACTAGCGGGAGCTCACTCCTACAATGAGCAGTTCTTC.

This rearrangement joins TRBV3-1 to TRBJ2-7, with D possibly TRBD2 on 6 matching bases. Germline V gene lookup returns CDR1 LGHDT and CDR2 YNNKEL (reference sequence). V shed 2 bases and J shed 3 bases, with 11 bases lying between them. There are 14 residues in the CDR3. The CDR3 region has the DNA TGTGCCAGCAGCCAACAACTAGCTGTCTACGAGCAGTACTTC. Its translation: CASSQQLAVYEQYF.

The chain links TRBV7-2 to TRBJ2-5, with D tentatively TRBD1 or TRBD2 (5 bases each). This CDR3 comprises 12 residues. V was clipped by 4 bases and J by 5 bases, with 8 bases between them. From germline, CDR1 is SGHTA and CDR2 FQGNSA. The CDR3 coding sequence is TGTGCCAGCAGCTCGGGGCGGGAGACCCAGTACTTC. Its translation: CASSSGRETQYF.

V usage is TRBV3-1 and J usage is TRBJ2-1; TRBD2 matches 8 bases. Trimming took 4 bases from V and 2 from J; bases not matched to a gene: 7. The CDR3 covers 16 residues. The germline CDR1 and CDR2 sequences are LGHDT and YNNKEL (reference sequence). The CDR3 DNA reads TGTGCCAGCAGCCCGATCGTAGCGGGAACCTACAATGAGCAGTTCTTC. Amino acid sequence: CASSPIVAGTYNEQFF.

This chain uses TRBV12-3 or TRBV12-4 with TRBJ2-1; 7 bases are shared with TRBD1. The CDR3 is 15 residues long. V lost 3 bases, J lost 2 bases, and 4 bases stayed unmatched. The CDR3 bases are TGTGCCAGCAGTTTGACGGGACAGACCTACAATGAGCAGTTCTTC. It yields the protein CASSLTGQTYNEQFF.

The chain couples TRBV15 to TRBJ1-5; TRBD1 aligns across 7 bases. Germline CDR1 and CDR2: LNHNV and YYDKDF (reference sequence). The CDR3 sequence is 15 residues long. The ends lost 5 bases at V and 3 bases at J; junction bases unmatched: 7. In DNA form, the CDR3 reads TGTGCCACCAGCCGGACAGGCCTCTACAATCAGCCCCAGCATTTT. This sequence encodes CATSRTGLYNQPQHF.

The chain employs TRBV7-2 and TRBJ2-3, with TRBD2 matching over 8 bases. V lost 5 bases to trimming and J lost 0 bases; unmatched junction nucleotides: 4. Germline loops: CDR1 SGHTA, CDR2 FQGNSA. CDR3 length: 15 residues. CDR3 nucleotides: TGTGCCAGCAGCATTAGCGGGATCAGCACAGATACGCAGTATTTT. This sequence encodes CASSISGISTDTQYF.

V and J are TRBV12-3 or TRBV12-4 and TRBJ1-5; TRBD1 might be the D (6 bases). There are 14 residues in the CDR3. Trimming removed 5 bases from V and 5 bases from J, with 13 bases in between. The chain's CDR3 is CASSPRTEYQPQHF. Here the CDR3 DNA reads TGTGCCAGCAGTCCTAGGACAGAATATCAGCCCCAGCATTTT.

The CDR3 protein is CASSPPGGGLVEKLFF. The CDR3 DNA is TGTGCCAGCTCACCCCCGGGCGGTGGACTCGTTGAAAAACTGTTTTTT. The chain joins TRBV18 to TRBJ1-4; D is ambiguous. The germline gives CDR1 KGHSH, CDR2 LQKENI. V lost 3 bases, J lost 7 bases, and 18 bases lay in between. The CDR3 totals 16 residues.

This clonotype was seen only a few times. The CDR3 nucleotides read TGTGCCTGGAGTACCCAGGTGTACGAGCAGTACTTC. It is translated as CAWSTQVYEQYF. This chain links TRBV30 with TRBJ2-7; D not resolved. This CDR3 has 12 amino acids. The V end was cut by 2 bases, the J end by 4 bases, with 9 bases between. Germline CDR1 and CDR2: GTSNPN and SVGIG (reference sequence). The variable domain in full, completed from reference TRBV30 and TRBJ2-7, reads SQTIHQWPATLVQPVGSPLSLECTVEGTSNPNLYWYRQAAGRGLQLLFYSVGIGQISSEVPQNLSASRPQDRQFILSSKKLLLSDSGFYLCAWSTQVYEQYFGPGTRLTVT.

The count of this clonotype is one. The chain carries TRBV9 and TRBJ2-7, with D maybe TRBD2 (6 bases). This CDR3 comprises 15 residues. Germline CDR1 and CDR2: SGDLS and YYNGEE. Deletions cut 0 bases from V and 0 bases from J, with 10 bases between. CDR3 nucleotide sequence: TGTGCCAGCAGCGTAGCGCCCGGGGGCTCCTACGAGCAGTACTTC. Translated, it gives CASSVAPGGSYEQYF.

The chain has TRBV6-1 and TRBJ2-1; perhaps D is TRBD1 or TRBD2 (5 bases each). Germline V gene data show CDR1 as MNHNS and CDR2 as SASEGT. There are 16 residues in the CDR3. Trimming took 6 bases from V and 3 from J, leaving 18 bases between them. CDR3 sequence reads: CASSLGTQRDYNEQFF. As DNA, the CDR3 is TGTGCCAGCAGCCTGGGGACCCAGAGGGACTACAATGAGCAGTTCTTC.

The chain is built from TRBV7-8 and TRBJ2-3; 8 bases fit TRBD1. The CDR3 contains 15 residues. With V trimmed by 8 bases and J by 3 bases, 10 bases remained unmatched. CDR1 is SGHVS and CDR2 is FQNEAQ in the germline V gene. CDR3 nucleotides: TGTGCCAGCGGGCGTCAGGGGGCGCTGACAGATACGCAGTATTTT. Its protein is CASGRQGALTDTQYF.

DNA for the CDR3: TGTGCCAGCAGCTTAGCGGGAGAGGGTGAGACCCAGTACTTC. This gives the protein CASSLAGEGETQYF. This chain links TRBV7-2 with TRBJ2-5, with a possible D match to TRBD2 (5 bases). Germline CDR1 is SGHTA and CDR2 is FQGNSA. The length of the CDR3 is 14 residues. V lost 0 bases and J 5 bases, leaving 10 bases between the germline ends.

The chain combines TRBV20-1 with TRBJ2-7; D possibly uses TRBD1 or TRBD2 (5 bases each). Germline CDR1 is DFQATT and CDR2 is SNEGSKA (reference sequence). This CDR3 spans 18 amino acids. V lost 4 bases to trimming and J lost 1 base, with 26 bases between them. The CDR3 DNA follows: TGCAGTGCTATCCACCATTTAAGTTCGGGACGAGGGTCCTACGAGCAGTACTTC. It yields the protein CSAIHHLSSGRGSYEQYF.

The V and J genes are TRBV29-1 and TRBJ2-1; 9 bases align to TRBD2. Germline values: CDR1 SQVTM, CDR2 ANQGSEA. This CDR3 has 14 residues. Trimming at V came to 6 bases and at J to 4 bases, leaving 7 bases not matched to a gene. The CDR3 is CSVVPSGAYNEQFF. The CDR3 DNA follows: TGCAGCGTGGTCCCTAGCGGGGCTTACAATGAGCAGTTCTTC.

The rearrangement joins TRBV30 to TRBJ1-1; tentatively, D is TRBD1 (5 bases). The V gene lost 0 bases and the J gene lost 4 bases, with 21 bases spanning the gap. Germline lookup yields CDR1 GTSNPN and CDR2 SVGIG (reference sequence). There are 17 residues in the CDR3. CDR3 DNA: TGTGCCTGGAGTGTAATCTCCGACGGGGGGGAGGCCACTGAAGCTTTCTTT. Residues: CAWSVISDGGEATEAFF.

The chain is built from TRBV19 and TRBJ1-5; 9 nucleotides agree with TRBD1. Germline V gene sequence: CDR1 LNHDA, CDR2 SQIVND (reference sequence). The CDR3 spans 13 residues. V trimming: 6 bases; J trimming: 7 bases; junction bases outside the gene matches: 4. The CDR3 nucleotides are TGTGCCAGTAGCGGGACAGGGAGCCAGCCCCAGCATTTT. It specifies CASSGTGSQPQHF.

The chain carries TRBV12-3 or TRBV12-4 and TRBJ1-2; tentatively, D is TRBD1 (6 bases). The V gene lost 6 bases and the J gene lost 2 bases, with 10 bases spanning the gap. This CDR3 has 13 residues. CDR3 residues: CASSNTGNYGYTF. For the CDR3, the DNA is TGTGCCAGCAGCAACACAGGGAACTATGGCTACACCTTC.

The V gene is TRBV7-3, the J gene TRBJ1-1, with no clear D. Germline CDR1 is SGHTA and CDR2 is FQGTGA. This CDR3 has 14 amino acids. The V and J ends lost 2 bases and 0 bases respectively, with 7 bases between them. CDR3 coding DNA: TGTGCCAGCAGCTTAGCTGGGGTGAACACTGAAGCTTTCTTT. This codes for CASSLAGVNTEAFF.